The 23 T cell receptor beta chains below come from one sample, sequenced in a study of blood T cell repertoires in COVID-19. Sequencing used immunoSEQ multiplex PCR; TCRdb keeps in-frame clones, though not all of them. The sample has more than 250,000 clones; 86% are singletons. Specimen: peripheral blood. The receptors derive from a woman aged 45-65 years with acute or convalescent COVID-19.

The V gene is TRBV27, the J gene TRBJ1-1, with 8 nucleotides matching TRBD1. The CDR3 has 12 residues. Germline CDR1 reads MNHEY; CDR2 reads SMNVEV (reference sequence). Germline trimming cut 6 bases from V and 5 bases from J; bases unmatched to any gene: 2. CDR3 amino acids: CASRQGGTEAFF. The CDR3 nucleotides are TGTGCCAGCAGACAGGGGGGGACTGAAGCTTTCTTT.

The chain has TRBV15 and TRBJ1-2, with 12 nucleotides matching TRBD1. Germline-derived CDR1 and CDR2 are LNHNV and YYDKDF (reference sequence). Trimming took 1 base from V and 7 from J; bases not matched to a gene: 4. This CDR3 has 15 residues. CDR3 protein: CATSRAGQGAGGYTF. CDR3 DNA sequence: TGTGCCACCAGCAGAGCGGGACAGGGGGCTGGTGGCTACACCTTC.

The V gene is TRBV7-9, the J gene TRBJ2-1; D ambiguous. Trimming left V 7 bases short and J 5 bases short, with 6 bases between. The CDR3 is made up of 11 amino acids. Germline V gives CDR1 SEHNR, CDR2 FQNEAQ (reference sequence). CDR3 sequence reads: CASTLDNEQFF. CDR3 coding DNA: TGTGCCAGCACCCTAGACAATGAGCAGTTCTTC.

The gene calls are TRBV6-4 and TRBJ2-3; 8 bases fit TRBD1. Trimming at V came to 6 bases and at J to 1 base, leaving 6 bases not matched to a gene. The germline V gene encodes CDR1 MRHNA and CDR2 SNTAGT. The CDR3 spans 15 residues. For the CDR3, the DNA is TGTGCCAGCAGCCGGACAGGGACCGGCACAGATACGCAGTATTTT. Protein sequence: CASSRTGTGTDTQYF.

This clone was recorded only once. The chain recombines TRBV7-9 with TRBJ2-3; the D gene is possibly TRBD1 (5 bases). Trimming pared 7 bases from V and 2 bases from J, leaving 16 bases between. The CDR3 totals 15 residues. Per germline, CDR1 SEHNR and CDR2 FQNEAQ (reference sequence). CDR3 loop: CASTDGRASTDTQYF. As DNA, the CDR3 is TGTGCCAGCACCGACGGCAGGGCCTCCACAGATACGCAGTATTTT.

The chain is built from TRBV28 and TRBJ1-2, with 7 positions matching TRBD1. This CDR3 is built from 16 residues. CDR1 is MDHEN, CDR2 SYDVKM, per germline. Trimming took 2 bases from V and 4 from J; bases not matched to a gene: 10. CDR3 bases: TGTGCCAGCAGTTTAGTCCGGAGGGGGCGGGGCTATGGCTACACCTTC. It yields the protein CASSLVRRGRGYGYTF.

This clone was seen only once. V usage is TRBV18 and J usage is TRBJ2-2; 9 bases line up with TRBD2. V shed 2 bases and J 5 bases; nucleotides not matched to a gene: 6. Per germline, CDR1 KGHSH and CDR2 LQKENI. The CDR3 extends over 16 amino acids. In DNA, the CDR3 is TGTGCCAGCTCACCAATCGCGGGAGGGAGAACCGGGGAGCTGTTTTTT. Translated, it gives CASSPIAGGRTGELFF.

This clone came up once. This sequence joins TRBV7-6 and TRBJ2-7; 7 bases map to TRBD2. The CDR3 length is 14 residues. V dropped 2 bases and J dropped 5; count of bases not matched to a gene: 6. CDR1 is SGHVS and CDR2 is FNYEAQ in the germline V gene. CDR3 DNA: TGTGCCAGCAGCTTAACGCGGGGGAGGGACGAGCAGTACTTC. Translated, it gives CASSLTRGRDEQYF.

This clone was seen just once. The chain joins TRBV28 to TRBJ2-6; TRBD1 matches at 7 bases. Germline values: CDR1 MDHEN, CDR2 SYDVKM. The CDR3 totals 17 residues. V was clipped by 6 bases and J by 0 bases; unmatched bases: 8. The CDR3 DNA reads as TGTGCCAGCAGGCGACAGGGTCAGAGCTCTGGGGCCAACGTCCTGACTTTC. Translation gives CASRRQGQSSGANVLTF. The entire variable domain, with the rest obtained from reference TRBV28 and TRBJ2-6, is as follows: DVKVTQSSRYLVKRTGEKVFLECVQDMDHENMFWYRQDPGLGLRLIYFSYDVKMKEKGDIPEGYSVSREKKERFSLILESASTNQTSMYLCASRRQGQSSGANVLTFGAGSRLTVL.

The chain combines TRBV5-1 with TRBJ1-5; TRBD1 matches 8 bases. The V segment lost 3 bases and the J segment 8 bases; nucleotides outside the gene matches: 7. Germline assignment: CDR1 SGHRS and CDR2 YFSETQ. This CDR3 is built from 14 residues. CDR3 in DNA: TGCGCCAGCAGCTCCGCAGGGGGCGGAAAGCCCCAGCATTTT. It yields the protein CASSSAGGGKPQHF.

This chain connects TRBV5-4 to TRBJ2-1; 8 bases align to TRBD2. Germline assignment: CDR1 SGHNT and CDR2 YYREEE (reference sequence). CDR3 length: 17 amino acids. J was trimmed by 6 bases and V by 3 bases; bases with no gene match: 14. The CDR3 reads CASSSGPGLEDFNEQFF. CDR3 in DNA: TGTGCCAGCAGCTCAGGTCCGGGACTAGAGGACTTCAATGAGCAGTTCTTC.

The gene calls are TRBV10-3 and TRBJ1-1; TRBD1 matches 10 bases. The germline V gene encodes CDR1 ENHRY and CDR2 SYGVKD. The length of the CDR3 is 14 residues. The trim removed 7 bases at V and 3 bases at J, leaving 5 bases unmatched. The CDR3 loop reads CAITTGTGDTEAFF. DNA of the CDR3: TGTGCCATCACCACCGGGACAGGGGACACTGAAGCTTTCTTT.

This chain's CDR3 is CASSQLGQFGVETQYF. In DNA form, the CDR3 reads TGTGCCAGCAGCCAACTCGGACAATTTGGGGTCGAGACCCAGTACTTC. The chain couples TRBV3-1 (or the pseudogene TRBV3-2) to TRBJ2-5, with TRBD1 as a possible D gene (5 bases). V was trimmed by 2 bases and J by 5 bases, leaving 18 bases between them. The CDR3 has 16 amino acids. Germline CDR1 is LGHDT and CDR2 is YNNKEL (reference sequence).

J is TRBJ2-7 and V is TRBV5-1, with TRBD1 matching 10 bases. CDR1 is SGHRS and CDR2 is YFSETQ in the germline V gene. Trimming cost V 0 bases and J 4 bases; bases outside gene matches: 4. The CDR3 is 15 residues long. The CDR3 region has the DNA TGCGCCAGCAGCTTGGATCTGGGACAGGGGTACGAGCAGTACTTC. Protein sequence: CASSLDLGQGYEQYF.

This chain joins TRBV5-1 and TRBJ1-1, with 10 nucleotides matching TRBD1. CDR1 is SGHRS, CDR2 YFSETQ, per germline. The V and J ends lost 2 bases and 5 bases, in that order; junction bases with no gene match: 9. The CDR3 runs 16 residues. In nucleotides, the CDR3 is TGCGCCAGCAGCTTTTCTTTGGGACAGGGGATGACTGAAGCTTTCTTT. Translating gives CASSFSLGQGMTEAFF.

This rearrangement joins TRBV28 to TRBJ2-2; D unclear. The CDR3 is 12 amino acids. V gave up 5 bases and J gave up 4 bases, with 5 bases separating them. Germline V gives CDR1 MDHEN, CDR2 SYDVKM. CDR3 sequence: CASSPSTGELFF. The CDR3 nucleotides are TGTGCCAGCAGTCCCTCCACCGGGGAGCTGTTTTTT.

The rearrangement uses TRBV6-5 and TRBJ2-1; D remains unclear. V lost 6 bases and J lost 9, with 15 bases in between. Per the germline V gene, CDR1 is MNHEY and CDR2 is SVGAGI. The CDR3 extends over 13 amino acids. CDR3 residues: CASRTTEFGEQFF. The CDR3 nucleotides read TGTGCCAGCAGAACAACAGAGTTTGGTGAGCAGTTCTTC.

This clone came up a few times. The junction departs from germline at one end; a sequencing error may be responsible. The CDR3 DNA follows: TGTGCCAGCAGTTGGATCAGCGAGGGGGCGTTTGCCAACTTC. It encodes CASSWISEGAFANF. The gene calls are TRBV28 and TRBJ1-2; 7 bases line up with TRBD1. The germline V gene encodes CDR1 MDHEN and CDR2 SYDVKM. CDR3 size: 14 residues.

In nucleotides, the CDR3 is TGTGCCAGCAGCAAAACAGGGCTGTCCTACGAGCAGTACTTC. Its protein is CASSKTGLSYEQYF. The rearrangement joins TRBV5-4 to TRBJ2-7; D is perhaps TRBD1 (6 bases). Germline CDR1 is SGHNT and CDR2 is YYREEE (reference sequence). The CDR3 extends over 14 amino acids. V lost 4 bases and J lost 1, with 12 bases in between.

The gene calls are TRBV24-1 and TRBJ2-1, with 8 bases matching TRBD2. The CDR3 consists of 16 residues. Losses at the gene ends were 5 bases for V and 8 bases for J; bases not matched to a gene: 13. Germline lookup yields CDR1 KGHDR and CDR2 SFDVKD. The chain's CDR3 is CATSGPGLERLDEQFF. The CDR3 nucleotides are TGTGCCACCAGTGGTCCGGGACTAGAGCGTTTGGATGAGCAGTTCTTC.

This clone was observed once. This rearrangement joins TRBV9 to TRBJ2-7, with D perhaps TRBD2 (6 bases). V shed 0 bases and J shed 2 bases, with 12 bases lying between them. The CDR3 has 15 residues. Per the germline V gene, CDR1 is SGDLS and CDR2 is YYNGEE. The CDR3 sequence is CASSVDNSGAYEQYF. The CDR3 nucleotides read TGTGCCAGCAGCGTAGACAATAGCGGAGCCTACGAGCAGTACTTC. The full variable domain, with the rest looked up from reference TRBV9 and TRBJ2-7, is DSGVTQTPKHLITATGQRVTLRCSPRSGDLSVYWYQQSLDQGLQFLIQYYNGEERAKGNILERFSAQQFPDLHSELNLSSLELGDSALYFCASSVDNSGAYEQYFGPGTRLTVT.

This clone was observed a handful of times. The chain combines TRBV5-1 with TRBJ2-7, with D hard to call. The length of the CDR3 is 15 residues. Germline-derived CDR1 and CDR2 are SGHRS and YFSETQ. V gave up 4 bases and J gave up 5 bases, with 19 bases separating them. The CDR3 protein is CASSTTDNLLDEQYF. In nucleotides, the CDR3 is TGCGCCAGCAGCACCACCGACAACTTATTGGACGAGCAGTACTTC.

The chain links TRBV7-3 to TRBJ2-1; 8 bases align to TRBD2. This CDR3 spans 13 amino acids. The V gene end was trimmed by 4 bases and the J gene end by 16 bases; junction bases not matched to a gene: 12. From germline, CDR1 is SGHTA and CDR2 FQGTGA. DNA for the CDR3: TGTGCCAGCAGCTCTCAAGTGGGACTAGAGGTTTTCTTC. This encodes CASSSQVGLEVFF.